Below are 29 T cell receptor beta chains sequenced from a single sample in a study of CD8+CD57+ T cells in acquired aplastic anemia. The use of genomic DNA as template underpinned the TCR beta VDJ and CDR3 profiling. TCRdb redid the calling of the reads with MiXCR, one entry per CDR3 protein. In the table there are 250,000 to 350,000 distinct CDR3 sequences, 56% of which are singletons. What was sequenced was sorted CD4+, CD8+, or CD8+CD57+ T cells (not recorded which) from PBMCs. Receptor source: a human donor with severe aplastic anemia or a healthy control (not recorded which).

This clonotype was seen many times. The rearrangement uses TRBV11-2 and TRBJ1-2; tentative D call: TRBD1 (6 bases). Germline CDR1 SGHAT, CDR2 FQNNGV. This CDR3 contains 16 residues. Deletions cut 1 base from V and 3 bases from J, with 15 bases between. The CDR3 DNA reads as TGTGCCAGCAGCTTAGTGGGGGGCTATGGTTACTATGGCTACACCTTC. This encodes CASSLVGGYGYYGYTF.

CDR3 in amino acids: CASSWVLGWAEAFF. In nucleotides, the CDR3 is TGTGCCAGCAGCTGGGTTTTGGGGTGGGCTGAAGCTTTCTTT. The chain combines TRBV7-2 with TRBJ1-1; no firm D call. The CDR3 covers 14 residues. Germline lookup yields CDR1 SGHTA and CDR2 FQGNSA. V was cut by 4 bases and J by 6 bases, with 15 bases left in between. Based on the CDR3 plus reference TRBV7-2 and TRBJ1-1, the full variable domain is GAGVSQSPSNKVTEKGKDVELRCDPISGHTALYWYRQSLGQGLEFLIYFQGNSAPDKSGLPSDRFSAERTGGSVSTLTIQRTQQEDSAVYLCASSWVLGWAEAFFGQGTRLTVV.

V is TRBV7-9 and J is TRBJ2-1; 11 nucleotides match TRBD2. This CDR3 spans 16 amino acids. Germline CDR1 SEHNR, CDR2 FQNEAQ (reference sequence). Trimming at V came to 6 bases and at J to 9 bases, leaving 13 bases not matched to a gene. The CDR3 nucleotides are TGTGCCAGCAGTCCCCCGACTAGCGGGAAAGTAACTGAGCAGTTCTTC. It specifies CASSPPTSGKVTEQFF.

The genes are TRBV7-2 and TRBJ2-3; the D gene is possibly TRBD1 (5 bases). The CDR3 spans 14 residues. Germline lookup yields CDR1 SGHTA and CDR2 FQGNSA. With 3 bases removed from V and 3 bases from J, the gap between germline ends came to 10 bases. In DNA, the CDR3 is TGTGCCAGCAGCTTCGTCAGGGCGACAGATACGCAGTATTTT. Translating it yields CASSFVRATDTQYF. The complete variable domain, with remaining parts taken from reference TRBV7-2 and TRBJ2-3, reads GAGVSQSPSNKVTEKGKDVELRCDPISGHTALYWYRQSLGQGLEFLIYFQGNSAPDKSGLPSDRFSAERTGGSVSTLTIQRTQQEDSAVYLCASSFVRATDTQYFGPGTRLTVL.

V is TRBV4-1 and J is TRBJ1-1; possible D gene TRBD1, 6 bases. The CDR3 covers 16 residues. The V end lost 0 bases, the J end lost 2 bases, and 13 bases lay between the germline ends. Per the germline V gene, CDR1 is MGHRA and CDR2 is YSYEKL. The CDR3 DNA follows: TGCGCCAGCAGCCAAGACCGAACGACAGGTAACACTGAAGCTTTCTTT. Translated: CASSQDRTTGNTEAFF.

The sample holds many counts of this clonotype. The chain combines TRBV6-4 with TRBJ1-1, with a weak D call TRBD1 (5 bases). The CDR3 loop spans 15 amino acids. V dropped 1 base and J dropped 8 bases, with 17 bases sitting between them. Germline assignment: CDR1 MRHNA and CDR2 SNTAGT. The CDR3 region is CASSDYRGPSYEAFF. CDR3 bases: TGTGCCAGCAGTGACTACCGGGGACCAAGCTACGAAGCTTTCTTT.

The chain uses TRBV5-1 and TRBJ2-7, with 10 bases fitting TRBD2. CDR3 length equals 15 residues. V shed 0 bases, J shed 6 bases, and the junction held 6 bases outside the gene matches. The germline gives CDR1 SGHRS, CDR2 YFSETQ. The CDR3 loop reads CASSLEASGRGEQYF. DNA for the CDR3: TGCGCCAGCAGCTTGGAGGCTAGCGGGAGAGGCGAGCAGTACTTC.

Regarding this clonotype: Being one base from a much bigger clone, this may be a read error. The chain uses TRBV20-1 and TRBJ2-1; no firm D call. There are 14 residues in the CDR3. In germline, CDR1 is DFQATT, CDR2 SNEGSKA (reference sequence). The CDR3 spells CSATLGGEGNEQLF. In DNA, the CDR3 is TGCAGTGCTACTTTAGGTGGGGAAGGCAATGAGCAGCTCTTC.

The genes are TRBV7-8 and TRBJ2-7; TRBD2 is a possible D gene (5 bases). Germline assignment: CDR1 SGHVS and CDR2 FQNEAQ. This CDR3 spans 15 amino acids. Trimming removed 4 bases at V and 4 bases at J, with 17 bases between. CDR3 sequence (DNA): TGTGCCAGCAGCTCAGTTCCGCGGGCCGGGTACGAGCAGTACTTC. Amino acid sequence: CASSSVPRAGYEQYF.

The chain combines TRBV25-1 with TRBJ2-1, with a weak D call TRBD2 (5 bases). Germline V CDR1 and CDR2: MGHDK, SYGVNS. The CDR3 has 15 amino acids. V was cut by 4 bases and J by 0 bases, with 10 bases left in between. The CDR3 DNA follows: TGTGCCAGCAGTGCGTCTAGCTCCTCCTACAATGAGCAGTTCTTC. This codes for CASSASSSSYNEQFF.

For this clonotype: Since a much larger clone is just one base distant, this may be a read error. The chain joins TRBV27 to TRBJ2-3; D perhaps matches TRBD1 (6 bases). The J call may be incorrect, as the DNA end agrees better with TRBJ1-5. Germline CDR1 is MNHEY and CDR2 is SMNVEV (reference sequence). The CDR3 spans 14 residues. DNA for the CDR3: TGTGCCAGCAGTTTAGACAGGCCCACAGATACGCAGCATTTT. Translating gives CASSLDRPTDTQHF.

This chain joins TRBV24-1 and TRBJ1-2; 7 positions agree with TRBD1. Trimming removed 4 bases from V and 5 bases from J; junction bases left unmatched: 3. Germline CDR1 and CDR2: KGHDR and SFDVKD. CDR3 length equals 13 residues. The CDR3 nucleotides are TGTGCCACCAGTGAATACAGGGGATATGGCTACACCTTC. Its protein is CATSEYRGYGYTF.

As concerns this clonotype: At one end, the junction sequence differs from germline, possibly due to a read error. V and J are TRBV7-9 and TRBJ2-7; 7 nucleotides line up with TRBD1. The CDR3 extends over 12 amino acids. Germline CDR1 is SEHNR and CDR2 is FQNEAQ (reference sequence). The CDR3 DNA is TGTGCCAGCAGCTTAGGGACAGGCCCAACTCCCTTC. Its protein is CASSLGTGPTPF.

This clonotype has a count of ten or more. The chain carries TRBV20-1 and TRBJ2-5, with 9 bases identical to TRBD2. The J segment lost 5 bases and the V segment lost 1 base, leaving 5 bases of the junction unmatched. The CDR3 loop spans 14 amino acids. Germline V gene data show CDR1 as DFQATT and CDR2 as SNEGSKA (reference sequence). Here the CDR3 DNA reads TGCAGTGCTAGAGTAGCGGGGGTCCACGAGACCCAGTACTTC. This encodes CSARVAGVHETQYF.

This clonotype was observed many times. The chain couples TRBV4-3 to TRBJ2-7, with 7 bases matching TRBD1. The trim removed 1 base at V and 3 bases at J, leaving 12 bases unmatched. Germline V lookup: CDR1 LGHNA, CDR2 YSLEER. The CDR3 has 17 residues. As DNA, the CDR3 is TGCGCCAGCAGCCAAGCGAGAGGATCGGGACAGAGCTACGAGCAGTACTTC. This codes for CASSQARGSGQSYEQYF.

CDR3 DNA: TGTGCCAGTAGTATAGAGAACATCAATCAGCCCCAGTACTTC. Protein product: CASSIENINQPQYF. The rearrangement joins TRBV19 to TRBJ2-5; D uncertain. V was clipped by 0 bases and J by 9 bases, with 14 bases between them. Germline CDR1 LNHDA, CDR2 SQIVND (reference sequence). The CDR3 is 14 amino acids.

Ten or more counts support this clonotype. The chain uses TRBV28 and TRBJ2-7, with 9 nucleotides matching TRBD1. The J segment lost 6 bases and the V segment lost 6 bases, leaving 6 bases of the junction unmatched. The germline V gene has CDR1 MDHEN and CDR2 SYDVKM. This CDR3 has 13 residues. As DNA, the CDR3 is TGTGCCAGCAGCCCCGGGACAGGGCCCGAGCAGTACTTC. Its protein product is CASSPGTGPEQYF.

The chain uses TRBV11-2 and TRBJ2-7, with D uncertain. This CDR3 contains 14 residues. CDR1 and CDR2 (germline): SGHAT, FQNNGV. Trimming pared 7 bases from V and 1 base from J, leaving 14 bases between. The CDR3 protein is CASTPSLSSYEQYF. DNA for the CDR3: TGTGCCAGCACCCCTAGTCTATCTTCCTACGAGCAGTACTTC.

V gene TRBV29-1 combines with J gene TRBJ2-7, with TRBD2 matching 11 bases. The V and J ends lost 2 bases and 2 bases, in that order; junction bases with no gene match: 11. The CDR3 has 17 residues. Germline V CDR1 and CDR2: SQVTM, ANQGSEA. The CDR3 coding sequence is TGCAGCGTTGAATTGGGAACACCTAGCGGGAGGCCCTACGAGCAGTACTTC. It codes for CSVELGTPSGRPYEQYF.

The V call is TRBV7-9, the J call TRBJ2-5; 15 bases are a match to TRBD2. This CDR3 comprises 18 residues. Per the germline V gene, CDR1 is SEHNR and CDR2 is FQNEAQ (reference sequence). V lost 4 bases to trimming and J lost 4 bases; unmatched junction nucleotides: 10. The CDR3 region is CASSSMRGLAGGGETQYF. For the CDR3, the DNA is TGTGCCAGCAGCTCAATGCGGGGACTAGCGGGGGGAGGAGAGACCCAGTACTTC.

The rearrangement joins TRBV29-1 to TRBJ2-5; 8 bases line up with TRBD2. Germline CDR1 SQVTM, CDR2 ANQGSEA. This CDR3 contains 17 residues. In nucleotides, the CDR3 is TGCAGTGCTTTCGTTTCGGGGGGGAATCAGCCCCACGAGACCCAGTACTTC. Protein sequence: CSAFVSGGNQPHETQYF. Together with reference TRBV29-1 and TRBJ2-5, the CDR3 gives the full variable domain: SAVISQKPSRDICQRGTSLTIQCQVDSQVTMMFWYRQQPGQSLTLIATANQGSEATYESGFVIDKFPISRPNLTFSTLTVSNMSPEDSSIYLCSAFVSGGNQPHETQYFGPGTRLLVL.

The chain employs TRBV7-9 and TRBJ1-3; weak D call: TRBD1 (6 bases). V lost 0 bases to trimming and J lost 7 bases, with 10 bases between them. Germline CDR1 SEHNR, CDR2 FQNEAQ (reference sequence). The CDR3 is 14 amino acids. The CDR3 region has the DNA TGTGCCAGCAGCTTAGCCCCAGGGGACAACACCATATATTTT. Translating gives CASSLAPGDNTIYF.

The chain links TRBV11-2 to TRBJ1-1, with TRBD1 as a possible D gene (5 bases). CDR3 length equals 15 residues. V was shortened by 3 bases and J by 1 base, with 12 bases between the two germline ends. Germline CDR1 SGHAT, CDR2 FQNNGV. CDR3 nucleotides: TGTGCCAGCAGCTTTATTTGGGGCCGGAACACTGAAGCTTTCTTT. Protein: CASSFIWGRNTEAFF.

The V and J genes are TRBV7-8 and TRBJ2-1, with a possible D match to TRBD2 (5 bases). The germline V gene encodes CDR1 SGHVS and CDR2 FQNEAQ. Between the trimmed V and J ends, which lost 5 bases and 7 bases, there was a span of 12 bases. This CDR3 contains 13 residues. The CDR3 here is CASSPTGGNEQFF. Here the CDR3 DNA reads TGTGCCAGCAGCCCCACTGGCGGGAATGAGCAGTTCTTC.

The chain carries TRBV7-1 and TRBJ1-2; D not resolved. TRBV7-1 is identified as an open reading frame with a role that is uncertain. This CDR3 comprises 12 residues. V lost 3 bases and J lost 7, with 9 bases in between. This CDR3 is CASSSQHSGYTF. The CDR3 nucleotides read TGTGCCAGCAGCTCCCAGCATTCTGGCTACACCTTC.

The chain carries TRBV7-8 and TRBJ1-2; perhaps TRBD1 as D (6 bases). This CDR3 spans 12 amino acids. V lost 5 bases and J 5 bases, leaving 9 bases between the germline ends. Germline V gene data show CDR1 as SGHVS and CDR2 as FQNEAQ. CDR3 region: CASSPGAYGYTF. Here the CDR3 DNA reads TGTGCCAGCAGCCCGGGGGCGTATGGCTACACCTTC. The whole variable domain, remainder taken from reference TRBV7-8 and TRBJ1-2, is GAGVSQSPRYKVAKRGQDVALRCDPISGHVSLFWYQQALGQGPEFLTYFQNEAQLDKSGLPSDRFFAERPEGSVSTLKIQRTQQEDSAVYLCASSPGAYGYTFGSGTRLTVV.

The chain links TRBV4-2 to TRBJ2-1; D might be TRBD2 (5 bases). Germline loops: CDR1 LGHNA, CDR2 YNFKEQ. V lost 0 bases and J 2 bases, leaving 11 bases between the germline ends. The CDR3 length is 16 residues. The CDR3 spells CASSQDLTNTYNEQFF. The CDR3 coding sequence is TGTGCCAGCAGCCAAGATCTGACTAACACCTACAATGAGCAGTTCTTC.

The V and J genes are TRBV30 and TRBJ2-7; no clear D gene. Trimming stripped 2 bases from V and 5 bases from J, with 16 bases between. Germline V lookup: CDR1 GTSNPN, CDR2 SVGIG (reference sequence). The CDR3 runs 14 residues. Written as DNA, the CDR3 is TGTGCCTGGAGTTTGGGCACATCTTTCGACGAGCAGTACTTC. It yields the protein CAWSLGTSFDEQYF.

This rearrangement joins TRBV2 to TRBJ1-4; D is ambiguous. The CDR3 is made up of 13 amino acids. CDR1 is SNHLY, CDR2 FYNNEI, per germline. The V end lost 6 bases, the J end lost 3 bases, and 8 bases lay between the germline ends. Written as DNA, the CDR3 is TGTGCCAGCAGAATCTTCGCTAATGAAAAACTGTTTTTT. It codes for CASRIFANEKLFF. Using reference TRBV2 and TRBJ1-4 for the parts outside the CDR3, the full variable domain is EPEVTQTPSHQVTQMGQEVILRCVPISNHLYFYWYRQILGQKVEFLVSFYNNEISEKSEIFDDQFSVERPDGSNFTLKIRSTKLEDSAMYFCASRIFANEKLFFGSGTQLSVL.